These 28 T cell receptor beta chains came from one sample sequenced in a study of vaccination effects on CD4 cells after COVID-19. Sequencing was performed with immunoSEQ multiplex PCR; in TCRdb, only in-frame clones are kept and a portion is missing. In the table there are about 65,000 clones, 60% to 80% of which are singletons. These receptors lack a known antigen. Antigen-specific CD4+ T cells were expanded with viral peptide pools in the ViraFEST assay before sequencing. Subsequent to roughly 9 days of culture, CD4+ T cells were isolated. Testing of the vaccine recipients showed negative nucleocapsid antibodies and no prior SARS-CoV-2 infection. This specimen consisted of CD4+ T cells from PBMCs cultured with HCoV-NL63 spike peptides, obtained before COVID-19 vaccination. The source is a human donor who received a COVID-19 vaccine.

This clone was seen a single time. The J gene is TRBJ1-1, the V gene TRBV5-1; D call uncertain. The CDR3 is 13 residues long. CDR1 SGHRS and CDR2 YFSETQ come from the germline V gene. Trimming took 0 bases from V and 8 from J, leaving 11 bases between them. This CDR3 reads CASSLGIAGEAFF. DNA of the CDR3: TGCGCCAGCAGCTTGGGGATTGCAGGAGAAGCTTTCTTT.

V gene TRBV9 combines with J gene TRBJ1-4; D might be TRBD1 (6 bases). The germline gives CDR1 SGDLS, CDR2 YYNGEE. The CDR3 covers 15 residues. V was pared by 3 bases and J by 8 bases, with 17 bases between. The CDR3 region is CASSGGAGAEEKLFF. CDR3 in DNA: TGTGCCAGCAGCGGGGGTGCAGGGGCGGAAGAAAAACTGTTTTTT.

The CDR3 sequence: CATSDLSGTQNPEQFF. The DNA of the CDR3 is TGTGCCACCAGTGATTTATCAGGGACACAAAACCCAGAGCAGTTCTTC. The J gene is TRBJ2-1, the V gene TRBV24-1, with D tentatively TRBD1 (6 bases). CDR1 is KGHDR and CDR2 is SFDVKD in the germline V gene. The CDR3 has 16 residues. V lost 1 base, J lost 10 bases, and 19 bases lay in between.

This clone was recorded a few times. The chain uses TRBV5-8 and TRBJ2-3; D not resolved. Germline V gene sequence: CDR1 SGHTS, CDR2 YDEGEE. Trimming stripped 0 bases from V and 2 bases from J, with 4 bases between. The CDR3 spans 13 residues. The CDR3 loop is CASSLGATDTQYF. The CDR3 coding sequence is TGTGCCAGCAGCTTGGGCGCCACAGATACGCAGTATTTT.

The gene calls are TRBV2 and TRBJ1-2; D gene unclear. V lost 4 bases and J 9 bases, leaving 15 bases between the germline ends. CDR1 and CDR2 from the germline V gene are SNHLY and FYNNEI. This CDR3 contains 13 residues. The CDR3 is CASSGPGPERYTF. The DNA of the CDR3 is TGTGCCAGCAGTGGGCCCGGTCCTGAGCGCTACACCTTC.

In its sample, this clone was seen a few times. The CDR3 DNA follows: TGTGCCTGGAGTGTACAAGTCGGGAACACCATATATTTT. Its translation is CAWSVQVGNTIYF. The chain has TRBV30 and TRBJ1-3, with D hard to call. CDR1 and CDR2 (germline): GTSNPN, SVGIG (reference sequence). Trimming took 0 bases from V and 7 from J, leaving 10 bases between them. The CDR3 contains 13 residues.

This clone appeared a few times. The genes are TRBV19 and TRBJ1-3, with 7 bases aligning to TRBD1. The CDR3 covers 16 residues. Per germline, CDR1 LNHDA and CDR2 SQIVND (reference sequence). V shed 9 bases, J shed 0 bases, and the junction held 11 bases outside the gene matches. The CDR3: CASSGQTSLSGNTIYF. The CDR3 nucleotides read TGTGCCAGCTCGGGACAGACGAGTCTCTCTGGAAACACCATATATTTT.

The chain links TRBV7-9 to TRBJ2-6, with D unresolved. Germline-derived CDR1 and CDR2 are SEHNR and FQNEAQ (reference sequence). This CDR3 is built from 13 residues. The germline V and J ends were trimmed by 5 bases and 4 bases, with 6 bases remaining between them. Here the CDR3 DNA reads TGTGCCAGCAGCCAGTGGGGGGCCAACGTCCTGACTTTC. Translating it yields CASSQWGANVLTF.

The V and J genes are TRBV9 and TRBJ2-6, with D possibly matching TRBD1 (5 bases). Germline CDR1 SGDLS, CDR2 YYNGEE. The V gene lost 0 bases and the J gene lost 0 bases, with 10 bases spanning the gap. CDR3 length equals 17 residues. DNA of the CDR3: TGTGCCAGCAGCGTAGTTCCAGGGATCTCTGGGGCCAACGTCCTGACTTTC. Translating gives CASSVVPGISGANVLTF.

This clone was found a few times. This chain joins TRBV5-4 and TRBJ1-6; 8 nucleotides match TRBD1. CDR3 length: 15 residues. From germline, CDR1 is SGHNT and CDR2 YYREEE (reference sequence). V was clipped by 4 bases and J by 10 bases; unmatched bases: 10. The CDR3, as DNA: TGTGCCAGCAGCCCAGGGGGACAGGCCCCATCACCCCTCCACTTT. Translating gives CASSPGGQAPSPLHF. The entire variable domain, with the rest obtained from reference TRBV5-4 and TRBJ1-6, is as follows: ETGVTQSPTHLIKTRGQQVTLRCSSQSGHNTVSWYQQALGQGPQFIFQYYREEENGRGNFPPRFSGLQFPNYSSELNVNALELDDSALYLCASSPGGQAPSPLHFGNGTRLTVT.

Only a few counts were recorded for this clone. The rearrangement links TRBV6-5 to TRBJ2-2; D uncertain. CDR3 size: 13 residues. Trimming pared 7 bases from V and 6 bases from J, leaving 12 bases between. Germline CDR1 MNHEY, CDR2 SVGAGI. The chain's CDR3 is CASTSQVAGELFF. Written as DNA, the CDR3 is TGTGCCAGCACTTCGCAGGTGGCCGGGGAGCTGTTTTTT.

The chain links TRBV10-3 to TRBJ1-5; unclear D gene. Trimming took 4 bases from V and 0 from J, leaving 7 bases between them. There are 14 residues in the CDR3. Germline V gene data show CDR1 as ENHRY and CDR2 as SYGVKD. CDR3 DNA sequence: TGTGCCATCAGTGCGGGGAGTAGCAATCAGCCCCAGCATTTT. The encoded protein is CAISAGSSNQPQHF.

This chain joins TRBV7-2 and TRBJ2-1; D gene uncertain. The CDR3 sequence is 15 residues long. Germline CDR1 SGHTA, CDR2 FQGNSA. V dropped 1 base and J dropped 0 bases, with 7 bases sitting between them. Here the CDR3 reads CASSLVWASYNEQFF. The CDR3 nucleotides read TGTGCCAGCAGCTTAGTCTGGGCCTCCTACAATGAGCAGTTCTTC.

The gene calls are TRBV7-3 and TRBJ2-5, with TRBD2 matching over 11 bases. Trimming took 6 bases from V and 5 from J; bases not matched to a gene: 8. Germline V lookup: CDR1 SGHTA, CDR2 FQGTGA. The CDR3 totals 15 residues. The CDR3 DNA reads TGTGCCAGCAGTCGTTCGACTAGCGGGGTCGAGACCCAGTACTTC. It translates to CASSRSTSGVETQYF.

CDR3 DNA sequence: TGCGCCAGCAGCCAACCGAAATTAAGCGGGGGAATTTACAATGAGCAGTTCTTC. Translation gives CASSQPKLSGGIYNEQFF. The J gene is TRBJ2-1, the V gene TRBV4-1, with TRBD2 identical over 8 bases. Per the germline V gene, CDR1 is MGHRA and CDR2 is YSYEKL. The trim removed 2 bases at V and 4 bases at J, leaving 13 bases unmatched. The CDR3 loop spans 18 amino acids.

The J gene is TRBJ1-4, the V gene TRBV6-5, with 7 bases lining up with TRBD1. CDR3 size: 15 residues. Germline V gives CDR1 MNHEY, CDR2 SVGAGI. V lost 6 bases to trimming and J lost 2 bases; unmatched junction nucleotides: 6. The CDR3 is CASRPDRATNEKLFF. CDR3 DNA sequence: TGTGCCAGCAGGCCCGACAGGGCCACTAATGAAAAACTGTTTTTT.

V usage is TRBV30 and J usage is TRBJ1-6, with D possibly being TRBD1 (5 bases). Trimming pared 7 bases from V and 1 base from J, leaving 11 bases between. The CDR3 covers 14 residues. The germline V gene has CDR1 GTSNPN and CDR2 SVGIG (reference sequence). CDR3 amino acids: CASQGGSYNSPLHF. In nucleotides, the CDR3 is TGTGCCTCCCAGGGAGGGTCCTATAATTCACCCCTCCACTTT.

The chain uses TRBV28 and TRBJ1-2, with D maybe TRBD1 (5 bases). The CDR3 consists of 13 residues. V shed 5 bases and J shed 1 base, with 8 bases lying between them. Germline V gene sequence: CDR1 MDHEN, CDR2 SYDVKM. CDR3 residues: CASSPDSNYGYTF. The CDR3 DNA is TGTGCCAGCAGTCCCGACAGTAACTATGGCTACACCTTC.

This rearrangement joins TRBV5-1 to TRBJ2-1; 9 positions agree with TRBD2. Unmatched junction bases numbered 11, after V lost 4 bases and J lost 0 bases. Per the germline V gene, CDR1 is SGHRS and CDR2 is YFSETQ. The CDR3 extends over 18 amino acids. The CDR3: CASSHLGAGGVSYNEQFF. The DNA for the CDR3 is TGCGCCAGCAGCCACCTGGGGGCGGGGGGGGTCTCCTACAATGAGCAGTTCTTC.

As DNA, the CDR3 is TGTGCCAGCAGCTTGTTTGGCGGGAGCTCCTACAATGAGCAGTTCTTC. Its translation: CASSLFGGSSYNEQFF. The V gene is TRBV5-5, the J gene TRBJ2-1; 7 nucleotides align to TRBD2. J lost 0 bases, V lost 1 base, and 4 bases had no gene match. This CDR3 is built from 16 residues. Germline V gene sequence: CDR1 SGHKS, CDR2 YYEKEE (reference sequence).

V usage is TRBV19 and J usage is TRBJ2-4; tentative D call: TRBD2 (6 bases). Germline V gene data show CDR1 as LNHDA and CDR2 as SQIVND (reference sequence). Trimming stripped 6 bases from V and 4 bases from J, with 13 bases between. The CDR3 covers 14 residues. Here the CDR3 DNA reads TGTGCCAGTAGCGTAGGGAGGATAAAAAACATTCAGTACTTC. This translates into CASSVGRIKNIQYF.

The chain is built from TRBV18 and TRBJ2-3, with a tentative D call TRBD2 (6 bases). Trimming pared 2 bases from V and 2 bases from J, leaving 17 bases between. This CDR3 contains 17 residues. The germline V gene has CDR1 KGHSH and CDR2 LQKENI. CDR3: CASSPGRGAPSTDTQYF. The CDR3 DNA sequence: TGTGCCAGCTCACCAGGACGCGGGGCCCCCTCCACAGATACGCAGTATTTT.

The chain is built from TRBV6-5 and TRBJ1-3; 9 nucleotides match TRBD1. This CDR3 has 13 residues. Losses at the gene ends were 6 bases for V and 3 bases for J; bases not matched to a gene: 0. Per the germline V gene, CDR1 is MNHEY and CDR2 is SVGAGI. The CDR3 DNA sequence: TGTGCCAGCAGGACAGGGGGTGGAAACACCATATATTTT. Protein product: CASRTGGGNTIYF.

The chain joins TRBV9 to TRBJ2-2; tentative D call: TRBD1 (5 bases). V dropped 0 bases and J dropped 4 bases, with 19 bases sitting between them. Germline lookup yields CDR1 SGDLS and CDR2 YYNGEE. CDR3 length: 18 amino acids. CDR3 bases: TGTGCCAGCAGCGTAGGGGTGGGCAGGGCTGTACTCACCGGGGAGCTGTTTTTT. Translating it yields CASSVGVGRAVLTGELFF. Full variable domain (outside the CDR3, taken from reference TRBV9 and TRBJ2-2): DSGVTQTPKHLITATGQRVTLRCSPRSGDLSVYWYQQSLDQGLQFLIQYYNGEERAKGNILERFSAQQFPDLHSELNLSSLELGDSALYFCASSVGVGRAVLTGELFFGEGSRLTVL.

This chain uses TRBV18 with TRBJ1-4; 7 bases are a match to TRBD1. CDR1 is KGHSH, CDR2 LQKENI, per germline. The CDR3 loop spans 17 amino acids. V trimming: 3 bases; J trimming: 7 bases; junction bases outside the gene matches: 14. The CDR3 nucleotides read TGTGCCAGCTCACCTCGGGTGCCACAGGGGCGAGGTGAAAAACTGTTTTTT. Translated, it gives CASSPRVPQGRGEKLFF. The full variable domain, with the rest looked up from reference TRBV18 and TRBJ1-4, is NAGVMQNPRHLVRRRGQEARLRCSPMKGHSHVYWYRQLPEEGLKFMVYLQKENIIDESGMPKERFSAEFPKEGPSILRIQQVVRGDSAAYFCASSPRVPQGRGEKLFFGSGTQLSVL.

This clone was recorded only once. V gene TRBV2 combines with J gene TRBJ2-5; tentatively, D is TRBD1 (6 bases). The CDR3 runs 15 residues. Germline CDR1 and CDR2: SNHLY and FYNNEI. V was clipped by 7 bases and J by 1 base, with 16 bases between them. CDR3 residues: CASIGGHNSQETQYF. For the CDR3, the DNA is TGTGCCAGCATTGGGGGACACAATTCCCAAGAGACCCAGTACTTC. Combining the CDR3 with reference TRBV2 and TRBJ2-5 gives the whole variable domain EPEVTQTPSHQVTQMGQEVILRCVPISNHLYFYWYRQILGQKVEFLVSFYNNEISEKSEIFDDQFSVERPDGSNFTLKIRSTKLEDSAMYFCASIGGHNSQETQYFGPGTRLLVL.

This clone showed up just a few times. The chain uses TRBV4-1 and TRBJ1-1, with TRBD1 matching over 10 bases. CDR3 length: 16 residues. V trimming: 4 bases; J trimming: 4 bases; junction bases outside the gene matches: 9. CDR1 is MGHRA, CDR2 YSYEKL, per germline. The CDR3 nucleotides are TGCGCCAGCAGCCCGCGGAATTGGGACAGGGGCACTGAAGCTTTCTTT. It specifies CASSPRNWDRGTEAFF.

V is TRBV19 and J is TRBJ2-5; weak D call: TRBD1 (5 bases). The germline V gene encodes CDR1 LNHDA and CDR2 SQIVND (reference sequence). The ends were cut back, 3 bases at V and 3 bases at J, with 8 bases in the middle. The CDR3 runs to 13 residues. The CDR3 nucleotides are TGTGCCAGTAGTATCGCGACAGAAGAGACCCAGTACTTC. This gives the protein CASSIATEETQYF.